This TCR beta chain was sequenced during a study of PD-1 blockade in classical Hodgkin lymphoma. Study details: A 3 mg/kg intravenous dose of nivolumab was received by patients every 2 weeks.

This clone showed up just once. Its specificity is unknown. Sequenced by immunoSEQ multiplex PCR; TCRdb stores in-frame clones only, minus some. This table holds about 21,000 clones, about two thirds found once. V was pared by 5 bases and J by 4 bases, with 13 bases of the junction left unmatched. Germline V gives CDR1 SGHAT, CDR2 FQNNGV. CDR3 length: 18 residues. Study-wide points: Before treatment, TCR diversity in newly diagnosed patients was reportedly lower than in healthy donors.

Each patient relapsed following autologous stem cell transplantation, and prior brentuximab vedotin exposure differed. The V and J genes are TRBV11-2 and TRBJ2-2, with 10 bases matching TRBD1. Sequenced here: peripheral blood mononuclear cells (PBMCs), sampled at baseline. This clonotype was obtained from a human donor with classical Hodgkin lymphoma. This chain's CDR3 is CASSSTKRQGAVTGELFF. In DNA form, the CDR3 reads TGTGCCAGCAGCAGCACGAAGAGACAGGGGGCGGTCACCGGGGAGCTGTTTTTT.